This T cell receptor (beta chain) is drawn from a study of T cell changes during pregnancy in multiple sclerosis. The table came from immunoSEQ multiplex PCR; TCRdb's copy has only in-frame clones and leaves some out. The table lists about 34,000 clones, 70% to 90% of them singletons, with 3.5% to 4% in the top ten. Per germline, CDR1 SEHNR and CDR2 FQNEAQ (reference sequence). This CDR3 is built from 14 residues. V lost 5 bases and J lost 6; bases outside the gene matches: 4. Sequences were derived from CD8+ T cells from peripheral blood mononuclear cells, sampled in the third trimester of pregnancy. This chain connects TRBV7-9 to TRBJ2-2; 9 bases are a match to TRBD2. This sequence originates from a female donor with multiple sclerosis, enrolled in a pregnancy study. The CDR3 DNA sequence: TGTGCCAGCAGCCCCGGGACTAGCCCCGGGGAGCTGTTTTTT. Its protein is CASSPGTSPGELFF.